This T cell receptor beta chain derives from a study of cytomegalovirus exposure and HLA in healthy donors. PCR amplification relied on 60 Vbeta primers (plus 13 Jbeta primers). Profiling relied on immunoSEQ multiplex PCR, and the TCRdb table lists in-frame clones only, not all of them. Of about 150,000 clones listed, around three quarters are singletons. Germline V gene sequence: CDR1 MDHEN, CDR2 SYDVKM. CDR3 length equals 16 residues. With V trimmed by 1 base and J by 2 bases, 8 bases remained unmatched. As regards this clone: Its antigen is still unknown.

Study results and caveats: Later genetic work tied a missense DCLRE1C variant to beta-chain V and J trimming.

This chain uses TRBV28 with TRBJ2-7; 7 positions agree with TRBD1. This clonotype originated in a woman aged 55-69 years in good health and CMV-seropositive. The sample consisted of PBMCs. CDR3 loop: CASSLYHTGTAYEQYF. The CDR3 DNA sequence: TGTGCCAGCAGTTTATATCACACCGGGACAGCCTACGAGCAGTACTTC.